The clone carrying this TCR beta chain was picked up a small number of times. Its antigen is as yet unknown. The junction had 5 bases not matched to a gene; V was cut back by 4 bases and J by 9 bases. The germline CDR1 and CDR2 sequences are SEHNR and FQNEAQ (reference sequence). The CDR3 is made up of 13 amino acids. The data belong to a study of T-cell memory formation after mild COVID-19. Study-wide results and limits: Researchers found some responding clones in pre-infection memory, a sign that cross-reactive memory joined.

5'RACE primed at constant segments yielded TCR alpha and TCR beta cDNA libraries bearing sample barcodes and UMIs. In TCRdb, the 5' RACE reads were re-called with MiXCR into one record per CDR3 protein. The profile shows under 90,000 distinct CDR3 sequences, around 13% of them singletons. Sequencing used PBMCs or a T cell subset sorted from them (not recorded which). The sequence was obtained from an adult woman who had mild COVID-19 (a few samples of this study predate the infection). Cell type and time point are not known. The rearrangement joins TRBV7-9 to TRBJ2-7; 11 nucleotides match TRBD1. As DNA, the CDR3 is TGTGCCAGCAGCTCGGACAGGGGGCAGGGGCAGTACTTC. Protein sequence: CASSSDRGQGQYF. Variable domain in full (rest from reference TRBV7-9 and TRBJ2-7): DTGVSQNPRHKITKRGQNVTFRCDPISEHNRLYWYRQTLGQGPEFLTYFQNEAQLEKSRLLSDRFSAERPKGSFSTLEIQRTEQGDSAMYLCASSSDRGQGQYFGPGTRLTVT.